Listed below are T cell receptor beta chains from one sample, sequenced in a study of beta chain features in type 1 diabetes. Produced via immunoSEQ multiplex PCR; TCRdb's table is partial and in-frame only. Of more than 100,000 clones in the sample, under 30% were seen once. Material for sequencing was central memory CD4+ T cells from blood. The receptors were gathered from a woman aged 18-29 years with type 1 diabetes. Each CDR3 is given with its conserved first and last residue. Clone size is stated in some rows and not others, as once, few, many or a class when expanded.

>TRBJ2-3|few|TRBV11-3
CASSLEGGNADTQYF
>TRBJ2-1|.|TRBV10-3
CAISESSGRAGSYNEQFF
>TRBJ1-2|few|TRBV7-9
CASSFPSAYGYTF
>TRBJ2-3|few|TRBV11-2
CASSLVAGAWSTDTQYF
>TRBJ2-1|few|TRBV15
CATSGQGPHNEQFF
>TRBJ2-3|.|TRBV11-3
CASSLTSGLDTQYF
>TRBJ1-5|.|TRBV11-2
CASSLSVSNQPQHF
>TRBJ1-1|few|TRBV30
CAWSRGIDFEAFF
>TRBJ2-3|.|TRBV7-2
CASSRTGSSTDTQYF
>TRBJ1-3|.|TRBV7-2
CASSLAYSAGNTIYF
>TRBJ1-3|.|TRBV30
CAWSLGGNTIYF
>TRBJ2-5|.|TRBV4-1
CASSHLDRGYQETQYF
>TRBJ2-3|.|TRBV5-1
CASSGGTGGTDTQYF
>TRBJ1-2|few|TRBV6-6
CASTPGTGGYTF
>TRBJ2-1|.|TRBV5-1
CASSLWAVDVSYNEQFF
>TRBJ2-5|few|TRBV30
CAWTPRWGTSPRKGETQYF
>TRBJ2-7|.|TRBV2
CASREEDLRTYEQYF
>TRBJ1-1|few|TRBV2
CASSGTGDTEAFF
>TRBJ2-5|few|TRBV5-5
CASSFTGGGETQYF
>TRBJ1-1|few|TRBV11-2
CASRYLRGRRGTEAFF
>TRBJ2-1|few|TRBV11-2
CASSSTSGRERQFF
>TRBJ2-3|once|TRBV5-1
CASRVAGTDTQYF
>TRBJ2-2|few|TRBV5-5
CASSLQGARTGELFF
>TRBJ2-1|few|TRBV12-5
CASGSTIAGEAEQFF
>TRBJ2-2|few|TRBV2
CASSTLEAGELFF
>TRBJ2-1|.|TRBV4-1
CASSPTSGRGSSSYNEQFF
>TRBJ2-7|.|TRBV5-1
CASSLGTYEQYF
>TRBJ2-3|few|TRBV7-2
CASSLRAGPDTQYF
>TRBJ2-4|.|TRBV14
CASSQEGTVNIQYF
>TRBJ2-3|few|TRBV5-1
CASSLFTSTDTQYF
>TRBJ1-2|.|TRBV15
CATSTQGAPAYGYTF
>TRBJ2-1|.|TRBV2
CASSALPRRTSGYNEQFF
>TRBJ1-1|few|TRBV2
CASSVTDLEAFF
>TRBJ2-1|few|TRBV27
CASSLDRLGAQFF
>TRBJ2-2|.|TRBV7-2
CASSLVGRADGGELFF
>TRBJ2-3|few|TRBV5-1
CASSKGLAGGTDTQYF
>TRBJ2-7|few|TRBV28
CASSWDRGSYEQYF
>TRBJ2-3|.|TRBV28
CASTPARGLAVTDTQYF
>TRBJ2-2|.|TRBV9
CASSVGTRLPGELFF
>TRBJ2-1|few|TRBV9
CASSAGSGTSSYNEQFF
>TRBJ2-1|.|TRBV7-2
CASSITGTGAVGQFF
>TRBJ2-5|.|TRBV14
CASSRLIFRSGSQETQYF
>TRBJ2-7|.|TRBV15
CATSRDKPYEQYF
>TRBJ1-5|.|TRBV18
CASSPRGPSNQPQHF
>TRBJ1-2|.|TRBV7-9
CASSLEFPVKDGYTF
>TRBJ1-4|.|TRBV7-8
CASSLREGRFNEKLFF
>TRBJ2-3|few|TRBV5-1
CASSFSSPTTDTQYF
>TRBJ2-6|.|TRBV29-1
CSVKQGAGGANVLTF
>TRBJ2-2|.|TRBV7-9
CASSPASAGTGELFF
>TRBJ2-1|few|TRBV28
CASSLLADYNEQFF
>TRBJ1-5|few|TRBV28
CASSGEWTGGLNQPQHF